The 9 T cell receptor beta chains reported below all come from one sample, sequenced in a study of Ad26.COV2.S vaccination and SARS-CoV-2 variants listed by TCRdb under 2021. The treatment or condition label corresponds to: 15 to 20 received Ad26.COV2.S at low or high dose, single or two shots; several received placebo; per-sample allocation not given. For vaccine and placebo recipients, the sequenced repertoires came from samples collected on day 63 after the first injection. The method was the immunoSEQ multiplex PCR assay. TCRdb mirrors the immuneACCESS table, restricted to in-frame sequences. Some clones are absent from its copies; in checked studies, under half trace to an unresolved V gene, and the reason for the others is unknown. For this sample the table gives 300,000 to 400,000 clones, of which just under 85% were detected only once. The top ten clones comprise approximately 2% of the sample.

Specimen: peripheral blood, collected in a trial of Ad26.COV2.S vaccine versus placebo. The source of these receptors is a person aged 18 to 59 who received the Ad26.COV2.S COVID-19 vaccine or a placebo.

In this sample, this clone turned up a few times. This chain joins TRBV10-1 and TRBJ1-2; tentative D call: TRBD1 (5 bases). The CDR3 has 15 residues. V shed 2 bases and J shed 4 bases, with 14 bases lying between them. The germline V gene has CDR1 WNHNN and CDR2 SYGVQD (reference sequence). The CDR3 DNA sequence: TGCGCCAGCAGTGAGAGTGGCGCAGGGCTCTATGGCTACACCTTC. Protein sequence: CASSESGAGLYGYTF.

The J gene is TRBJ2-7, the V gene TRBV7-6; tentative D call: TRBD1 (6 bases). Deletions cut 1 base from V and 0 bases from J, with 13 bases between. This CDR3 region has 16 residues. CDR1 is SGHVS, CDR2 FNYEAQ, per germline. CDR3 sequence: CASSLGTALNSYEQYF. CDR3 nucleotide sequence: TGTGCCAGCAGCTTAGGGACAGCCCTGAACTCCTACGAGCAGTACTTC.

The J gene is TRBJ2-3, the V gene TRBV4-2, with D unclear. The CDR3 is 14 residues long. The V end lost 0 bases, the J end lost 5 bases, and 9 bases lay between the germline ends. CDR1 LGHNA and CDR2 YNFKEQ come from the germline V gene. CDR3 bases: TGTGCCAGCAGCCAAGATCAAACAGAAGATACGCAGTATTTT. Translating it yields CASSQDQTEDTQYF.

V usage is TRBV5-1 and J usage is TRBJ1-1; D is uncertain. CDR3 length: 13 residues. Trimming shortened V by 0 bases and J by 11 bases, and 14 bases separated the two germline ends. Germline CDR1 SGHRS, CDR2 YFSETQ. CDR3 nucleotides: TGCGCCAGCAGCTTGGTAGGGCTATCGGAGGCTTTCTTT. The encoded protein is CASSLVGLSEAFF.

The V gene is TRBV11-2, the J gene TRBJ1-4; D unresolved. V lost 6 bases, J lost 5 bases, and 13 bases lay in between. CDR3 size: 14 residues. Germline V gene data show CDR1 as SGHAT and CDR2 as FQNNGV. CDR3 residues: CASRPRDPNEKLFF. Written as DNA, the CDR3 is TGTGCCAGCAGACCCCGGGATCCCAATGAAAAACTGTTTTTT.

V gene TRBV11-3 combines with J gene TRBJ2-5, with a possible D match to TRBD2 (5 bases). The CDR3 contains 15 residues. Trimming removed 0 bases at V and 1 base at J, with 9 bases between. The germline V gene has CDR1 SGHNT and CDR2 YENEEA. This CDR3 reads CASSLERALQETQYF. In nucleotides, the CDR3 is TGTGCCAGCAGCTTAGAGAGGGCCCTCCAAGAGACCCAGTACTTC.

The chain recombines TRBV10-2 with TRBJ2-3; 8 bases are a match to TRBD1. The CDR3 spans 13 residues. The V and J ends lost 7 bases and 4 bases, in that order; junction bases with no gene match: 4. The V gene's germline CDR1 is WSHSY and CDR2 SAAADI. The CDR3 here is CASKRTGSDTQYF. CDR3 coding DNA: TGCGCCAGCAAACGGACAGGGTCAGATACGCAGTATTTT.

The V gene is TRBV18, the J gene TRBJ1-1; D gene uncertain. V was trimmed by 2 bases and J by 0 bases, leaving 10 bases between them. Germline assignment: CDR1 KGHSH and CDR2 LQKENI. The CDR3 consists of 15 residues. The DNA for the CDR3 is TGTGCCAGCTCACCAGTCCGGCTAGTGAACACTGAAGCTTTCTTT. Encoded protein: CASSPVRLVNTEAFF.

On this clone itself: Germline and junction disagree at one end, which may indicate a read error. The V call is TRBV15, the J call TRBJ2-6; D might be TRBD2 (5 bases). CDR3 length equals 16 residues. Germline lookup yields CDR1 LNHNV and CDR2 YYDKDF (reference sequence). The CDR3 nucleotides read TGTGCCACCAACAGAGGAGACTACTCTGGGGCCAACGTCCTGACTTTC. This codes for CATNRGDYSGANVLTF.